Listed here are 5 T cell receptor beta chains from one sample, sequenced in a study of blood T cell repertoires in COVID-19. TCRdb's table, derived via immunoSEQ multiplex PCR, lists solely in-frame clones and lacks some. The sample consists of about 70,000 clones, more than 80% of them appearing once. The sequencing input was peripheral blood. Source of these receptors: an elderly man with acute or convalescent COVID-19.

J is TRBJ2-6 and V is TRBV19; D gene unclear. V shed 3 bases and J shed 2 bases, with 11 bases lying between them. Germline V lookup: CDR1 LNHDA, CDR2 SQIVND (reference sequence). CDR3 length equals 16 residues. CDR3 sequence (DNA): TGTGCCAGTAGTATTCGAAGCTTGGCTGGGGCCAACGTCCTGACTTTC. Encoded protein: CASSIRSLAGANVLTF.

This clone turned up a few times. This chain links TRBV19 with TRBJ1-2; no definite D call. The length of the CDR3 is 13 residues. V gave up 0 bases and J gave up 0 bases, with 2 bases separating them. In germline, CDR1 is LNHDA, CDR2 SQIVND (reference sequence). The CDR3 spells CASSIDSNYGYTF. For the CDR3, the DNA is TGTGCCAGTAGTATAGACTCTAACTATGGCTACACCTTC.

The rearrangement joins TRBV12-5 to TRBJ2-7; 9 positions match TRBD2. Germline lookup yields CDR1 LGHNT and CDR2 FRNRAP. V shed 6 bases, J shed 2 bases, and the junction held 8 bases outside the gene matches. This CDR3 is built from 15 residues. The CDR3 spells CASGPLAGSPYEQYF. Here the CDR3 DNA reads TGTGCTAGTGGCCCCCTAGCGGGATCCCCCTACGAGCAGTACTTC.

The chain recombines TRBV5-1 with TRBJ1-1, with 7 positions matching TRBD1. Germline V lookup: CDR1 SGHRS, CDR2 YFSETQ. The V gene end was trimmed by 1 base and the J gene end by 2 bases; junction bases not matched to a gene: 8. This CDR3 is built from 16 residues. The CDR3 DNA is TGCGCCAGCAGCTTGTCCCGGCGGACAGGCAACACTGAAGCTTTCTTT. Its translation: CASSLSRRTGNTEAFF.

This rearrangement joins TRBV3-1 (or the pseudogene TRBV3-2) to TRBJ2-7; perhaps TRBD2 as D (6 bases). The germline V gene has CDR1 LGHDT and CDR2 YNNKEL (reference sequence). The CDR3 covers 14 residues. V lost 6 bases and J lost 2, with 14 bases in between. The DNA of the CDR3 is TGTGCCAGCAGTCAACGGGAGACAGCCTACGAGCAGTACTTC. Its protein product is CASSQRETAYEQYF.